The rows below give T cell receptor beta chains drawn from one sample of a study of response to subunit inactivated influenza vaccine. TCRdb re-analysed the RT-PCR reads in MiXCR, keeping a single row per CDR3 protein. This table has around 530,000 distinct CDR3 sequences, about 11% appearing once. This material consisted of PBMCs from blood, taken on the day of vaccination. The origin of the receptors is a man in his fifties who received an inactivated influenza vaccine. Both conserved end residues are part of each CDR3. Each record gives: V gene, D gene, J gene, clone size, CDR3 DNA, CDR3 protein. A D gene is named only where the DNA matches it firmly. Part of the rows lack a size; the others show once, few, many or a class for expanded clones.

TRBV7-6	TRBD1	TRBJ1-2	.	TGTGCCAGCAGCCTTCGGACAGGGGGTTTCTATGGCTACACCTTC	CASSLRTGGFYGYTF
TRBV29-1	.	TRBJ2-7	.	TGCAGCAAACGACAGGAGATCCCTTGGGAGCAGTACTTC	CSKRQEIPWEQYF
TRBV10-3	.	TRBJ1-6	.	TGTGCCATGGGGACGGCGGGTTCACCCCTCCACTTT	CAMGTAGSPLHF
TRBV20-1	.	TRBJ2-1	.	TGCTGTGCTAGAGATCTCCAGGCGAAAAGCTCCTACAATGAGCAGTTCTTC	CCARDLQAKSSYNEQFF
TRBV11-2	TRBD2	TRBJ2-3	many	TGTGCCAGCAGGCGGGAGTCTACAGATACGCAGTATTTT	CASRRESTDTQYF
TRBV25-1	TRBD1	TRBJ2-7	many	TGTGCCAGCAGTGGCTTCCGGGACAGGGCAAACGAGCAGTACTTC	CASSGFRDRANEQYF
TRBV3-1	TRBD1	TRBJ2-7	.	TGTGCCAGCAGCCAAGGGGACAGCATACGCTACGAGCAGTACTTC	CASSQGDSIRYEQYF
TRBV4-3	TRBD1	TRBJ2-5	.	TGCGCCAGCAGCCAAAACTTTCCCGGGACAGGGGTAGAGACCCAGTACTTC	CASSQNFPGTGVETQYF
TRBV29-1	.	TRBJ1-2	few	TGCAGCGTTCCCGAGGACCTCGCATACATCTATGGCTACACCTTC	CSVPEDLAYIYGYTF
TRBV4-1	.	TRBJ2-7	few	TGCGCCAGCAGCGCCGGGGGGCCCTACGAGCAGTACTTC	CASSAGGPYEQYF
TRBV19	.	TRBJ1-5	.	TGTGCCAGTAGTATAGCCAGCAATCAGCCCCAGCATTTT	CASSIASNQPQHF
TRBV4-1	.	TRBJ1-2	few	TGCGCCAGCAGCCAAGATGGGGGTCGTGGTGGCTACACCTTC	CASSQDGGRGGYTF
TRBV20-1	.	TRBJ2-3	.	TGCAGTCCAAAGATGTTCCCCGGGGATACGCAGTATTTT	CSPKMFPGDTQYF
TRBV6-1	TRBD1	TRBJ1-1	.	TGTGCCAGCAGCCCCCACCGACAGGGGATTACTGAAGCTTTCTTT	CASSPHRQGITEAFF
TRBV7-9	.	TRBJ2-2	.	TGTGCCAGCAGGCCTCCCCTCCGGCGGGACACCGGGGAGCTGTTTTTT	CASRPPLRRDTGELFF
TRBV19	.	TRBJ2-7	.	TGTGCCAGTAGTCCCTTTACAGGTCTCTACGAGCAGTACTTC	CASSPFTGLYEQYF
TRBV5-1	.	TRBJ2-7	few	TGCGCCAGCAGCCTCAGGGGACTTTCTTCCTTCTACGAGCAGTACTTC	CASSLRGLSSFYEQYF
TRBV5-1	.	TRBJ2-7	.	TGCGCCAGCAGCTTGGCCTTAAATTCCTACGAGCAGTACTTC	CASSLALNSYEQYF
TRBV19	.	TRBJ2-1	many	TGTGCCAGTAGTATTTCAAGCTACAATGAGCAGTTCTTC	CASSISSYNEQFF
TRBV6-5	.	TRBJ2-2	few	TGTGTCAGCAGTTACTCGAGGGGCACCGGGGAGCTGTTTTTT	CVSSYSRGTGELFF
TRBV7-9	TRBD1	TRBJ2-3	few	TGTGCCAGCAGCGCCGGGACAGGCTCTTCCCCTGATACGCAGTATTTT	CASSAGTGSSPDTQYF
TRBV29-1	TRBD2	TRBJ2-3	few	TGCAGCGTTGTTGGGACTAGCGGGAGGAGCACAGATACGCAGTATTTT	CSVVGTSGRSTDTQYF
TRBV28	.	TRBJ2-2	.	TGTGCCGGCCAACAGGGAACCGGGGAGCTGTTTTTT	CAGQQGTGELFF
TRBV5-1	.	TRBJ2-3	.	TGCGCCAGCAGGAGGGCTTATGGGGGCACAGATACGCAGTATTTT	CASRRAYGGTDTQYF
TRBV11-2	.	TRBJ2-5	many	TGTGCCAGCAGCTTTGGGACACACTCACAAGAGACCCAGTACTTC	CASSFGTHSQETQYF
TRBV7-2	TRBD2	TRBJ2-7	few	TGTGCCAGCAGCGTTACTAGCGGGAGCTTCGAGCAGTACTTC	CASSVTSGSFEQYF
TRBV4-3	TRBD1	TRBJ2-3	.	TGCGCCAGCAGCCCCCCGGGACAGGGGGCGGGCACAGATACGCAGTATTTT	CASSPPGQGAGTDTQYF
TRBV11-3	.	TRBJ2-3	many	TGTGCCAGCAGCTATCGGAGCGGGACAGATACGCAGTATTTT	CASSYRSGTDTQYF
TRBV29-1	TRBD1	TRBJ2-2	many	TGCAGCGTTGGACAGGGGACTACCGGGGAGCTGTTTTTT	CSVGQGTTGELFF
TRBV5-1	TRBD2	TRBJ2-3	.	TGCGCCAGCAGCTCCCGACTAGCTACAGATACGCAGTATTTT	CASSSRLATDTQYF
TRBV5-1	.	TRBJ2-3	few	TGCGCCAGCGGCATAGGGACCACAGGCACAGATACGCAGTATTTT	CASGIGTTGTDTQYF
TRBV7-6	TRBD2	TRBJ2-1	.	TGTGCCAGCAGCTTAGTTCTAAAGAGTGGGCGGCTAGCGGGCGCAAATGAGCAGTTCTTC	CASSLVLKSGRLAGANEQFF
TRBV7-9	.	TRBJ2-3	few	TGTGCATACAGGGAAAGAGATACGCAGTATTTT	CAYRERDTQYF
TRBV4-3	TRBD1	TRBJ2-7	.	TGCGCCAGCAGCCCCCGGACAGGGAGGCCCGAGCAGTACTTC	CASSPRTGRPEQYF
TRBV15	TRBD2	TRBJ2-7	many	TGTGCCACCAGCAGATGGGGACTAGCCTCAAAAGAGCAGTACTTC	CATSRWGLASKEQYF
TRBV20-1	.	TRBJ2-7	.	TGCAGTGCTACAGGGAAGGGGGCCTACGAGCAGTACTTC	CSATGKGAYEQYF
TRBV6-2/TRBV6-3	TRBD2	TRBJ2-7	.	TGTGCCAGCGAAAGCGGGAGTTCGACCTACGAGCAGTACTTC	CASESGSSTYEQYF